What follows describes a single T cell receptor beta chain. Antigen: not known. The data belong to a study of lymphopenia after photon versus proton radiotherapy. General study findings and limits: After the lymphocyte nadir, photon-treated repertoires showed oligoclonal expansion, especially of CD8+ Temra cells. Only patients who died were analyzed for survival; proton advantage is unproven.

V gave up 0 bases and J gave up 4 bases, with 15 bases separating them. Germline assignment: CDR1 LNHDA and CDR2 SQIVND (reference sequence). The CDR3 consists of 16 residues. Method: immunoSEQ multiplex PCR; TCRdb's copy keeps in-frame clones and lacks some. The table lists 25,000 to 40,000 clones, nearly 85% of them singletons, with 13% to 15% in the top ten. This receptor was obtained from a woman in her seventies with pancreatic cancer. The starting material was peripheral blood, obtained from a patient treated with proton-based radiotherapy. The rearrangement joins TRBV19 to TRBJ1-1; no firm D call. CDR3 sequence (DNA): TGTGCCAGTAGTATAGATCTTCCAGTCTTGGGCACTGAAGCTTTCTTT. It codes for CASSIDLPVLGTEAFF.